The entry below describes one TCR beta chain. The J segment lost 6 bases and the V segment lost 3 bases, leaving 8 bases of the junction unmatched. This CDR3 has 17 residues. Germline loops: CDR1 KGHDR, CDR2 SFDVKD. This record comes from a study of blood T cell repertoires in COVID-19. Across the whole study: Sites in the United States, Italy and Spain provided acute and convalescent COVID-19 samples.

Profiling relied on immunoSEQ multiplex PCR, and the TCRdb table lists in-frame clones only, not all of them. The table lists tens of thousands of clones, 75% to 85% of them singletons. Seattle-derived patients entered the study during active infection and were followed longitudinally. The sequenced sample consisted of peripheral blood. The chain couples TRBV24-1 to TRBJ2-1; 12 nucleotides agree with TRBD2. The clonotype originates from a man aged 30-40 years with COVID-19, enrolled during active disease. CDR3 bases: TGTGCCACCAGTGATCCACCGACTAGCGGGAGCCCCAATGAGCAGTTCTTC. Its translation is CATSDPPTSGSPNEQFF.